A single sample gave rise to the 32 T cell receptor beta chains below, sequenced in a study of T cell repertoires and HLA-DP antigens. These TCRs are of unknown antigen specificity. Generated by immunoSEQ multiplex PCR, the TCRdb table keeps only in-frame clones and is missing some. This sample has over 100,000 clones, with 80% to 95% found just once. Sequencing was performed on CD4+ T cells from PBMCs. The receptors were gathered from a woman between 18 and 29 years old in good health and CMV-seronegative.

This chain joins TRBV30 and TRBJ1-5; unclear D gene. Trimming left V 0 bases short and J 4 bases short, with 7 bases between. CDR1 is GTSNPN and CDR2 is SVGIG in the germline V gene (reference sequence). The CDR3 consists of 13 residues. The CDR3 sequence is CAWSVRVNQPQHF. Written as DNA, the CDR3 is TGTGCCTGGAGTGTACGCGTAAATCAGCCCCAGCATTTT.

This CDR3 reads CASSEALLGTVGEQFF. The CDR3, as DNA: TGTGCCAGCAGTGAAGCGCTTCTCGGGACGGTGGGTGAGCAGTTCTTC. The chain carries TRBV2 and TRBJ2-1, with D possibly being TRBD1 or TRBD2 (5 bases each). The V gene's germline CDR1 is SNHLY and CDR2 FYNNEI. CDR3 length equals 16 residues. V was trimmed by 0 bases and J by 9 bases, leaving 18 bases between them.

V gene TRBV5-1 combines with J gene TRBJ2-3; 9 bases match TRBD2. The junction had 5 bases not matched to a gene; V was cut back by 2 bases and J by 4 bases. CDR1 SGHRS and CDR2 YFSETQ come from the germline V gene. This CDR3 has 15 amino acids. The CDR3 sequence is CASSFGGRASDTQYF. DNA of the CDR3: TGCGCCAGCAGCTTCGGCGGGAGGGCCTCAGATACGCAGTATTTT.

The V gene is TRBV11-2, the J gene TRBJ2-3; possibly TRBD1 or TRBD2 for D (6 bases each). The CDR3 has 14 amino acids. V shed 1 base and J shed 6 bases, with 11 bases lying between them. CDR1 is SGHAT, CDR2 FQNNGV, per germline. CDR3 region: CASSLGGLADTQYF. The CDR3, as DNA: TGTGCCAGCAGCTTAGGGGGGCTAGCGGATACGCAGTATTTT.

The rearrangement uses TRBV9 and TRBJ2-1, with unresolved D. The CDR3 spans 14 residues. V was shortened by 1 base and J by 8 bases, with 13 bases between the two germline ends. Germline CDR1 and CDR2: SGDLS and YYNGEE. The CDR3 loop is CASSVLSQVDEQFF. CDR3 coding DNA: TGTGCCAGCAGCGTACTTTCCCAGGTGGATGAGCAGTTCTTC.

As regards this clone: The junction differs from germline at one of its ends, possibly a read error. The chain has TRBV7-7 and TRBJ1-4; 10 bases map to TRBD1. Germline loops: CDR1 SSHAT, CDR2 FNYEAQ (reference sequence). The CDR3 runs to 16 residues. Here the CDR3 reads CASSPLPGQGTEKLFF. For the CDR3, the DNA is TGTGCTAGCAGCCCCCTTCCGGGACAGGGGACTGAAAAACTGTTTTTT.

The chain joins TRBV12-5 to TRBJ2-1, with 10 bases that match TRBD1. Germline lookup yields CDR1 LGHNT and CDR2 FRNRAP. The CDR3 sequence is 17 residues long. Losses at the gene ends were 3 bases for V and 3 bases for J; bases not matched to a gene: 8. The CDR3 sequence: CASGFPWGQGFYNEQFF. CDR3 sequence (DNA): TGTGCTAGTGGTTTCCCCTGGGGACAGGGGTTCTACAATGAGCAGTTCTTC.

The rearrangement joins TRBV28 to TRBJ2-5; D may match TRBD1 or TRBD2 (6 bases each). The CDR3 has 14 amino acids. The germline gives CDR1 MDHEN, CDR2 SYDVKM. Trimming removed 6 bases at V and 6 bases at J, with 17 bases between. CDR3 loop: CASRLEGGIQTQYF. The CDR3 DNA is TGTGCCAGCAGGCTAGAGGGGGGAATACAGACCCAGTACTTC.

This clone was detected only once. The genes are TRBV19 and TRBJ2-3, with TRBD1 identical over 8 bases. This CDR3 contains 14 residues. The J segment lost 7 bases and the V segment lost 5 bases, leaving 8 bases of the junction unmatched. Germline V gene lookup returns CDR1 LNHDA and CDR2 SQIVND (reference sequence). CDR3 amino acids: CASSSQGAFNTQYF. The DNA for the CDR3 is TGTGCCAGTAGTTCTCAGGGGGCCTTTAATACGCAGTATTTT.

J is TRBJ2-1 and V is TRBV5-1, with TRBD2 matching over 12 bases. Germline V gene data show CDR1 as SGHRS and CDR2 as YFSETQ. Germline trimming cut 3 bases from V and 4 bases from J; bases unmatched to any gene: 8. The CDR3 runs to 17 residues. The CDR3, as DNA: TGCGCCAGCAGCTCTTATCGGACTAGCGGGATATACAATGAGCAGTTCTTC. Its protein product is CASSSYRTSGIYNEQFF.

In DNA, the CDR3 is TGTGCCATCAGTGGGGACCCGGGGGCGTACACCTTC. Translated: CAISGDPGAYTF. V and J are TRBV10-3 and TRBJ1-2, with a tentative D call TRBD1 (6 bases). Germline CDR1 ENHRY, CDR2 SYGVKD. Trimming shortened V by 4 bases and J by 11 bases, and 14 bases separated the two germline ends. The CDR3 contains 12 residues.

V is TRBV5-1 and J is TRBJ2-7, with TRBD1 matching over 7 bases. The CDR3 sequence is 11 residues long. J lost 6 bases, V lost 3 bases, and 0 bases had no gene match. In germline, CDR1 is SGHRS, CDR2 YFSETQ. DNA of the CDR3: TGCGCCAGCAGCTCAGGGGGCGAGCAGTACTTC. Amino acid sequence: CASSSGGEQYF.

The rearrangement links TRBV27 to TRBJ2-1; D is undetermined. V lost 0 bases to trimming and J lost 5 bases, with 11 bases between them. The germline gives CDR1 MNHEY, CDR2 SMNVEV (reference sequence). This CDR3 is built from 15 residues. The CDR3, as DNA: TGTGCCAGCAGTTTATCGTGGCCTCCTAACAATGAGCAGTTCTTC. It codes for CASSLSWPPNNEQFF.

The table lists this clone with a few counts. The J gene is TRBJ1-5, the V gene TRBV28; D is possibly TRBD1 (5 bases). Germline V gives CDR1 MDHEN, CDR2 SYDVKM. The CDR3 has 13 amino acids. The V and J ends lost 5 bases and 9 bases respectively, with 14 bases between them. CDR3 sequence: CASSPRRGGPQHF. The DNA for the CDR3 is TGTGCCAGCAGTCCGCGAAGGGGCGGGCCCCAGCATTTT.

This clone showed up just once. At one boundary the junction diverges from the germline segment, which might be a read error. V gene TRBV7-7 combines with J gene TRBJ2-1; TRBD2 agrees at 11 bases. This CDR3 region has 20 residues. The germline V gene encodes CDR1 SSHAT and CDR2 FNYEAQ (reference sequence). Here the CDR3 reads CASSYAKGLAGGSSYNEQFF. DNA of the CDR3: TGTGCTAGCAGCTACGCGAAGGGCCTAGCGGGAGGAAGCTCCTACAATGAGCAGTTCTTC. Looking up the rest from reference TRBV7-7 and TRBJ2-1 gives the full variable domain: GAGVSQSPRYKVTKRGQDVTLRCDPISSHATLYWYQQALGQGPEFLTYFNYEAQPDKSGLPSDRFSAERPEGSISTLTIQRTEQRDSAMYRCASSYAKGLAGGSSYNEQFFGPGTRLTVL.

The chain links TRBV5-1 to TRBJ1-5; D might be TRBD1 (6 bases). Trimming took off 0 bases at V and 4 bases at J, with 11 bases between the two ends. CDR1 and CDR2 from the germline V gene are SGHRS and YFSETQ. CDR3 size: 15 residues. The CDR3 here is CASSLESGANQPQHF. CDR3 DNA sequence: TGCGCCAGCAGCTTGGAGTCAGGGGCGAATCAGCCCCAGCATTTT. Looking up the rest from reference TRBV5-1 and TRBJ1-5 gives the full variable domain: KAGVTQTPRYLIKTRGQQVTLSCSPISGHRSVSWYQQTPGQGLQFLFEYFSETQRNKGNFPGRFSGRQFSNSRSEMNVSTLELGDSALYLCASSLESGANQPQHFGDGTRLSIL.

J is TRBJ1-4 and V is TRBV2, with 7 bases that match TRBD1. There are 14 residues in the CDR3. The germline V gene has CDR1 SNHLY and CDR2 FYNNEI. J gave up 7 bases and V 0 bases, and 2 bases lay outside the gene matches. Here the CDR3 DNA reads TGTGCCAGCAGTGAAGCCCAGGGGGTTGAAAAACTGTTTTTT. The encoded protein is CASSEAQGVEKLFF.

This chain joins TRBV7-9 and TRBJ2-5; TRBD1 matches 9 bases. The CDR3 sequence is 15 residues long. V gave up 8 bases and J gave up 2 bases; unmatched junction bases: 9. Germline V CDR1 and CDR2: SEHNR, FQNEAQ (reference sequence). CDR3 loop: CASGVGQGTQETQYF. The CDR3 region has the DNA TGTGCCAGCGGGGTCGGACAGGGGACGCAAGAGACCCAGTACTTC.

The CDR3 sequence: CASSVRAEPYSNQPQHF. The CDR3 DNA reads TGTGCCAGTAGTGTTCGGGCAGAACCATATAGCAATCAGCCCCAGCATTTT. The chain combines TRBV19 with TRBJ1-5, with D hard to call. This CDR3 spans 17 amino acids. Germline CDR1 is LNHDA and CDR2 is SQIVND (reference sequence). Trimming cost V 5 bases and J 0 bases, with 17 bases left between them.

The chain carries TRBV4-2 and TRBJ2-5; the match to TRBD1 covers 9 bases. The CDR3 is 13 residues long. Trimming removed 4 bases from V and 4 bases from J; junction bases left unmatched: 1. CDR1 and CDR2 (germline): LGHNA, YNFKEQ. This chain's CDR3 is CASSPTGGETQYF. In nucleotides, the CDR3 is TGTGCCAGCAGCCCGACAGGGGGAGAGACCCAGTACTTC.

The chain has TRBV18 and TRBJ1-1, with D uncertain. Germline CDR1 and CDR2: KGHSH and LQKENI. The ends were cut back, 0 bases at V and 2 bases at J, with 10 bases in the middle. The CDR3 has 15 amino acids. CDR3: CASSPPGAGNTEAFF. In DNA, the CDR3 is TGTGCCAGCTCACCACCGGGAGCAGGTAACACTGAAGCTTTCTTT.

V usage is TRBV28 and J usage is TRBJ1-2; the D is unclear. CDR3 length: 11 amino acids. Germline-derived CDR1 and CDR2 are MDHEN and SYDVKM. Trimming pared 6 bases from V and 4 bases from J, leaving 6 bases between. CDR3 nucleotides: TGTGCCAGCAGCCGGCGCTATGGCTACACCTTC. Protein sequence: CASSRRYGYTF.

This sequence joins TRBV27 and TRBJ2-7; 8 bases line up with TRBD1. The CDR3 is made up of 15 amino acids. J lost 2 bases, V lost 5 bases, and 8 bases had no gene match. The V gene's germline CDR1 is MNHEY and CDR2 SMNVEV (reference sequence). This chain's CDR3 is CASSVGTGSTYEQYF. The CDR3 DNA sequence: TGTGCCAGCAGTGTTGGGACAGGTAGTACCTACGAGCAGTACTTC.

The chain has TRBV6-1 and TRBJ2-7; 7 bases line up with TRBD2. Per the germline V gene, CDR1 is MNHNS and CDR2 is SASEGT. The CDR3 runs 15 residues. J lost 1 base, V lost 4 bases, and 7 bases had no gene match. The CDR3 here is CASSGGGRDSYEQYF. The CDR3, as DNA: TGTGCCAGCAGTGGTGGCGGGAGAGATTCCTACGAGCAGTACTTC.

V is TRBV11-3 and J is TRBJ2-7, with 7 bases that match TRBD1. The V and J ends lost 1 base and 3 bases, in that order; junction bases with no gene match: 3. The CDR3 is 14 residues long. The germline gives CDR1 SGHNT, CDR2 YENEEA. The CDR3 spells CASSLVGDSYEQYF. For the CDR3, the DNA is TGTGCCAGCAGCTTAGTGGGGGACAGCTACGAGCAGTACTTC.

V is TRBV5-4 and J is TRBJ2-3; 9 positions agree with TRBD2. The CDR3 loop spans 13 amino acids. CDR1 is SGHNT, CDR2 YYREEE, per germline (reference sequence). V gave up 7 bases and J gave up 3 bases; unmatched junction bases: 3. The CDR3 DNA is TGTGCCAGCTCTCTAGCGGGGACAGATACGCAGTATTTT. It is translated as CASSLAGTDTQYF.

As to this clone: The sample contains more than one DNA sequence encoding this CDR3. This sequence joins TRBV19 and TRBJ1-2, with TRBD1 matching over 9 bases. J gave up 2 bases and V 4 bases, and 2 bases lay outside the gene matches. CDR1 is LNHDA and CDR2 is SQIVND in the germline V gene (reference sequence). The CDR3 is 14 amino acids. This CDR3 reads CASSTDRGNYGYTF. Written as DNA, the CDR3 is TGTGCCAGTAGTACCGACAGGGGGAACTATGGCTACACCTTC.

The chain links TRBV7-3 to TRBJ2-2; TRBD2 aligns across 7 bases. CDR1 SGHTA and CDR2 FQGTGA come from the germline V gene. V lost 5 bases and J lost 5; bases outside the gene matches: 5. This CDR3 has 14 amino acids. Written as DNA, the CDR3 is TGTGCCAGCAGCCCGGGGGGAACTACCGGGGAGCTGTTTTTT. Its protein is CASSPGGTTGELFF.

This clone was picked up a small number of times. The DNA for the CDR3 is TGTGCCAGCAGCTCTACGGGGGGGACCAAACCGGGGAACATTCAGTACTTC. This translates into CASSSTGGTKPGNIQYF. The chain is built from TRBV11-2 and TRBJ2-4, with 8 bases that match TRBD2. Trimming at V came to 4 bases and at J to 7 bases, leaving 15 bases not matched to a gene. The CDR3 length is 17 residues. CDR1 SGHAT and CDR2 FQNNGV come from the germline V gene.

CDR3 loop: CASSPLERGRYEQYF. The CDR3 DNA reads TGTGCCAGCAGTCCCCTGGAGAGGGGGAGATACGAGCAGTACTTC. The chain carries TRBV28 and TRBJ2-7; perhaps TRBD1 as D (6 bases). Trimming removed 5 bases at V and 4 bases at J, with 18 bases between. The V gene's germline CDR1 is MDHEN and CDR2 SYDVKM. CDR3 length equals 15 residues.

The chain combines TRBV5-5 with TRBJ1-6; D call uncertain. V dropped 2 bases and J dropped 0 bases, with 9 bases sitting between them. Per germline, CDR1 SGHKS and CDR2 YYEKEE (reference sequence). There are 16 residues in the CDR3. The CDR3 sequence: CASSFRRSSYNSPLHF. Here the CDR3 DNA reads TGTGCCAGCAGCTTCCGGCGGAGCTCCTATAATTCACCCCTCCACTTT.

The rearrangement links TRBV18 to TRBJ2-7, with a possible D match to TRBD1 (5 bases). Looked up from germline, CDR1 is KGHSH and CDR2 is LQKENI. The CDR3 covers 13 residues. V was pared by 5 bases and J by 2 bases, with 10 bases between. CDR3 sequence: CASSGLTAYEQYV. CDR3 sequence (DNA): TGTGCCAGCTCAGGGCTGACAGCCTACGAGCAGTACGTC.